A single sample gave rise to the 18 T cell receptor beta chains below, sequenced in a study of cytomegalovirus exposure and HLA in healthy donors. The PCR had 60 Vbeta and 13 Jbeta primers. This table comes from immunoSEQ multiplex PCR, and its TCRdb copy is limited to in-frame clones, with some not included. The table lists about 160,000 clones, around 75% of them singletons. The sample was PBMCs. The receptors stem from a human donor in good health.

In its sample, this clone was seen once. The CDR3 DNA reads as TGTGCCAGCAGCGGGGGCGCGACTAGCGGGGGAGGTGAGCAGTTCTTC. Encoded protein: CASSGGATSGGGEQFF. The chain carries TRBV5-4 and TRBJ2-1, with 12 bases identical to TRBD2. Germline V gene lookup returns CDR1 SGHNT and CDR2 YYREEE (reference sequence). CDR3 length equals 16 residues. The J segment lost 9 bases and the V segment lost 4 bases, leaving 11 bases of the junction unmatched.

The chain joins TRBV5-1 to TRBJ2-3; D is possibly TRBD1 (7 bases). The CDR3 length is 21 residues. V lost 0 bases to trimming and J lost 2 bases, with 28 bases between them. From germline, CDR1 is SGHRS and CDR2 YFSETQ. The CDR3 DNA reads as TGCGCCAGCAGCTTGGAAGGGAGGACAGGCACCGAATATCAAATCACAGATACGCAGTATTTT. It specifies CASSLEGRTGTEYQITDTQYF. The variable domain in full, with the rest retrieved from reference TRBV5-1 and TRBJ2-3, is KAGVTQTPRYLIKTRGQQVTLSCSPISGHRSVSWYQQTPGQGLQFLFEYFSETQRNKGNFPGRFSGRQFSNSRSEMNVSTLELGDSALYLCASSLEGRTGTEYQITDTQYFGPGTRLTVL.

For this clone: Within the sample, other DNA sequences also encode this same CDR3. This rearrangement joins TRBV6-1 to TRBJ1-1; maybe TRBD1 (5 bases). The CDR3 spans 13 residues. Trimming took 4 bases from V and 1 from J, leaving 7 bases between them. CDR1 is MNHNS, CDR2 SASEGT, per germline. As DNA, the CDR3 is TGTGCCAGCAGTGCAACAGGGAACACTGAAGCTTTCTTT. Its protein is CASSATGNTEAFF.

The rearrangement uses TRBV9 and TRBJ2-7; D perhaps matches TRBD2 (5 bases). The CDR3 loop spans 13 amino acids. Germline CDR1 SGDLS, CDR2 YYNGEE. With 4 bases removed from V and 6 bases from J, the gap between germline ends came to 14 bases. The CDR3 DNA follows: TGTGCCAGCAGCCAAGACTGGACTGGCGAGCAGTACTTC. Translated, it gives CASSQDWTGEQYF.

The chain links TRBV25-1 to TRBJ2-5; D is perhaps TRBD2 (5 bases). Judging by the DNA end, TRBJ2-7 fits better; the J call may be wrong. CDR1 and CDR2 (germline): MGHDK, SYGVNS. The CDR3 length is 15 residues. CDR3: CASSLREFPTYEQYF. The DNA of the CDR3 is TGTGCCAGCAGTTTAAGGGAGTTCCCTACCTACGAGCAGTACTTC.

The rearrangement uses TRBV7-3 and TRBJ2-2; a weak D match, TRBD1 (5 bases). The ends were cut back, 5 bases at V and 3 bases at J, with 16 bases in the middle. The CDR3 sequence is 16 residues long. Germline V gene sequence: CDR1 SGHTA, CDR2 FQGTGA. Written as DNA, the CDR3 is TGTGCCAGCAGCCCAGCAATGACAGTGGACACCGGGGAGCTGTTTTTT. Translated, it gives CASSPAMTVDTGELFF. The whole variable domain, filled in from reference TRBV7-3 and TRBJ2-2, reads GAGVSQTPSNKVTEKGKYVELRCDPISGHTALYWYRQSLGQGPEFLIYFQGTGAADDSGLPNDRFFAVRPEGSVSTLKIQRTERGDSAVYLCASSPAMTVDTGELFFGEGSRLTVL.

CDR3 amino acids: CASSPPTSGEETQYF. In DNA form, the CDR3 reads TGTGCCAGCAGTCCCCCGACTAGCGGGGAAGAGACCCAGTACTTC. V is TRBV6-4 and J is TRBJ2-5, with TRBD2 matching 11 bases. With V trimmed by 5 bases and J by 3 bases, 5 bases remained unmatched. Per germline, CDR1 MRHNA and CDR2 SNTAGT. The CDR3 is made up of 15 amino acids.

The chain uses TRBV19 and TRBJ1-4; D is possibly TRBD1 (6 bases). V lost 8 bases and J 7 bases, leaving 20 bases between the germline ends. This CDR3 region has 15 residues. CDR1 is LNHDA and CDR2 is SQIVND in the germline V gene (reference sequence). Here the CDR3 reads CASHEHITGSEKLFF. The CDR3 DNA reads TGTGCCAGTCATGAACACATAACAGGGAGTGAAAAACTGTTTTTT.

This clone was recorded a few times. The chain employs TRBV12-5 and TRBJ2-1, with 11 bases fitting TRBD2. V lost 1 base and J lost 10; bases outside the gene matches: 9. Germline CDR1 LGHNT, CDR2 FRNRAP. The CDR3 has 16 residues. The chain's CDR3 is CASGLGLAGTVQEQFF. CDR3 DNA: TGTGCTAGTGGTTTGGGACTAGCGGGGACAGTGCAGGAGCAGTTCTTC. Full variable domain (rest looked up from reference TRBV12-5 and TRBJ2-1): DARVTQTPRHKVTEMGQEVTMRCQPILGHNTVFWYRQTMMQGLELLAYFRNRAPLDDSGMPKDRFSAEMPDATLATLKIQPSEPRDSAVYFCASGLGLAGTVQEQFFGPGTRLTVL.

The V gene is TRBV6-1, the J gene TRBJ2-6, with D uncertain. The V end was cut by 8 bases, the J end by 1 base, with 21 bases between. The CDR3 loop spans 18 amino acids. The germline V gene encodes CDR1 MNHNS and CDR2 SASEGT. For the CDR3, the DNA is TGTGCCAGCGGTGTCTTGGTGCGGCGGTTGTCTGGGGCCAACGTCCTGACTTTC. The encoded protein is CASGVLVRRLSGANVLTF.

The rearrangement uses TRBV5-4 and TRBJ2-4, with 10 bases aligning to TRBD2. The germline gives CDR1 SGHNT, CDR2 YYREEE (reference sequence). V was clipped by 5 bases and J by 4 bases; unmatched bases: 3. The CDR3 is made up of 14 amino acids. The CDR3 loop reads CASRIAGGKNIQYF. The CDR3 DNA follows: TGTGCCAGCAGGATAGCGGGAGGAAAAAACATTCAGTACTTC.

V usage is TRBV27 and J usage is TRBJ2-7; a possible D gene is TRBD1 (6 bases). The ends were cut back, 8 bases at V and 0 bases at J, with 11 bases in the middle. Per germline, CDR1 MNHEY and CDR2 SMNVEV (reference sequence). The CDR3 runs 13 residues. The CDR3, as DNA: TGTGCCAGCGGACAGAGGAGCTCCTACGAGCAGTACTTC. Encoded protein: CASGQRSSYEQYF.

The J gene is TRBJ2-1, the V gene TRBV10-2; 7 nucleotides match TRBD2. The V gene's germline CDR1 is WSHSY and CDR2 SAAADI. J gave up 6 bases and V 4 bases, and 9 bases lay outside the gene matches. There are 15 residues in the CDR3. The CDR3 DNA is TGCGCCAGCAGTGCGGCGGGAGACAGTCGCAATGAGCAGTTCTTC. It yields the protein CASSAAGDSRNEQFF.

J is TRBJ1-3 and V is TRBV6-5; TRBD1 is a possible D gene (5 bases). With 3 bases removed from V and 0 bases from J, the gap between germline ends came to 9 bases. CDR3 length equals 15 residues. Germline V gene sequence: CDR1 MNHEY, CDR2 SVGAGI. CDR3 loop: CASSYAGGSGNTIYF. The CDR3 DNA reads TGTGCCAGCAGTTATGCGGGGGGCTCTGGAAACACCATATATTTT.

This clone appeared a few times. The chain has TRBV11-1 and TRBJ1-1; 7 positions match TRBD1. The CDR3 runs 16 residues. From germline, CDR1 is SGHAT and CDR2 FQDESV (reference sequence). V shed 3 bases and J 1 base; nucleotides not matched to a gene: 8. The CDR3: CASSLRMRGPNTEAFF. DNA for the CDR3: TGTGCCAGCAGCTTGCGTATGAGGGGGCCGAACACTGAAGCTTTCTTT.

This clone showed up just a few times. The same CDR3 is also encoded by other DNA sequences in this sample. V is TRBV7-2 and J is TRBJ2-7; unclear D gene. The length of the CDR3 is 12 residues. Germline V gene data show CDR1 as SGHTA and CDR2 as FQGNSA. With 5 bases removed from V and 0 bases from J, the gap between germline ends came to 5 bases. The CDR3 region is CASSPNSYEQYF. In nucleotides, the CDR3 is TGTGCCAGCAGCCCAAACTCCTACGAGCAGTACTTC.

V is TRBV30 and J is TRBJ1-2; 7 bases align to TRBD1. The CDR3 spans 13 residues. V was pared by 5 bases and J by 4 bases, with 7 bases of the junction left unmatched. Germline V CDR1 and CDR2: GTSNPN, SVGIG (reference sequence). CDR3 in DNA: TGTGCCTGGGCAGGGGGTTCCCTCTATGGCTACACCTTC. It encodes CAWAGGSLYGYTF.

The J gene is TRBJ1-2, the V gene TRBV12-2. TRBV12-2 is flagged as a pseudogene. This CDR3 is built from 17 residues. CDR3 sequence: CASRLGAGGRVNYGYTF. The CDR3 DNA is TGTGCAAGTCGCTTAGGTGCGGGGGGGCGGGTTAACTATGGCTACACCTTC.